This TCR beta chain was obtained from a study of shared T cell receptors in the human thymus. Repertoires were generated with immunoSEQ multiplex PCR, while TCRdb's copy carries only in-frame clones and drops some. The sample yields 640,000 or so clones, over 75% seen once. The V gene end was trimmed by 0 bases and the J gene end by 1 base; junction bases not matched to a gene: 5. The CDR3 runs to 17 residues. From germline, CDR1 is LGHNA and CDR2 YSLEER. These data also formed part of another study, on human thymus T cells.

The sample was thymocytes. This sequence originates from a boy in the first two years of life with a congenital heart defect. The rearrangement joins TRBV4-3 to TRBJ2-2, with TRBD2 matching over 7 bases. CDR3 DNA: TGCGCCAGCAGCCAAGATCAGGAGCGGGAGAACACCGGGGAGCTGTTTTTT. Translated: CASSQDQERENTGELFF.